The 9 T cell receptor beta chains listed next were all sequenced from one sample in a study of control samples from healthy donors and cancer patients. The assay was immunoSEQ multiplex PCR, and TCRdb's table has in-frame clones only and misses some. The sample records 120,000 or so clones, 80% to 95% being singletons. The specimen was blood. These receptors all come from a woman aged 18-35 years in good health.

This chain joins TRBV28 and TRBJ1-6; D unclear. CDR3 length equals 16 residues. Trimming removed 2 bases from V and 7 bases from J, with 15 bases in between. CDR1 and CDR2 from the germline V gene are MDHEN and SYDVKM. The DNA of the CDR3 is TGTGCCAGCAGTTTAAGGCCAGGCCTTATCAATTCACCCCTCCACTTT. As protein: CASSLRPGLINSPLHF.

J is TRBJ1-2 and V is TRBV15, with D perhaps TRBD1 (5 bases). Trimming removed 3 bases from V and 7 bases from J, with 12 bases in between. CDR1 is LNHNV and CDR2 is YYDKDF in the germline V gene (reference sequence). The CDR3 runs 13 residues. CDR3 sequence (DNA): TGTGCCACCAGCAGCCACGGGGACGGTGGCTACACCTTC. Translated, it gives CATSSHGDGGYTF.

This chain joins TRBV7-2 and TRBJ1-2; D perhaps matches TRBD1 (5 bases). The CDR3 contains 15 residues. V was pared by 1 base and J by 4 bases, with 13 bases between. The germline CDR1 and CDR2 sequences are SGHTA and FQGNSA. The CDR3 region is CASSLVPGPGYGYTF. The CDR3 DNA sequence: TGTGCCAGCAGCTTAGTACCAGGGCCCGGCTATGGCTACACCTTC.

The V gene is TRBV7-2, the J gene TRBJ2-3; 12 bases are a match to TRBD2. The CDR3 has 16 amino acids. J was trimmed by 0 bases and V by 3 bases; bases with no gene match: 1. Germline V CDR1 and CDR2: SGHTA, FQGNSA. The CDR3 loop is CASSFGTSGSTDTQYF. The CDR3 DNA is TGTGCCAGCAGCTTCGGGACTAGCGGGAGCACAGATACGCAGTATTTT. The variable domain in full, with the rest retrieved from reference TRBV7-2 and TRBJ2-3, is GAGVSQSPSNKVTEKGKDVELRCDPISGHTALYWYRQSLGQGLEFLIYFQGNSAPDKSGLPSDRFSAERTGGSVSTLTIQRTQQEDSAVYLCASSFGTSGSTDTQYFGPGTRLTVL.

The CDR3 bases are TGTGCCAGCAGTTACTCAGCGACAGGGGTTAATTCACCCCTCCACTTT. Translated, it gives CASSYSATGVNSPLHF. The chain combines TRBV6-5 with TRBJ1-6, with 8 nucleotides matching TRBD1. The V segment lost 0 bases and the J segment 6 bases; nucleotides outside the gene matches: 4. The CDR3 has 16 amino acids. Germline CDR1 MNHEY, CDR2 SVGAGI.

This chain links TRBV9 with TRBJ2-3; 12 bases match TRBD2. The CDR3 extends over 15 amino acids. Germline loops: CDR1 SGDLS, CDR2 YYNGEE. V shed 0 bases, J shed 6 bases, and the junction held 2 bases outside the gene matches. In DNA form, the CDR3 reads TGTGCCAGCAGCGTAGGTGGACTAGCGGGGGATACGCAGTATTTT. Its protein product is CASSVGGLAGDTQYF.

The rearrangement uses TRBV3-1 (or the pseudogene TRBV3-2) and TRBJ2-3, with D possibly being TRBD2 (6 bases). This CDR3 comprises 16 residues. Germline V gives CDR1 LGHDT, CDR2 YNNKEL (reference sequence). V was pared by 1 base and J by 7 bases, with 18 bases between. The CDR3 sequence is CASSQVRADYHNTQYF. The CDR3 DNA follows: TGTGCCAGCAGCCAAGTGAGAGCGGACTACCACAATACGCAGTATTTT.

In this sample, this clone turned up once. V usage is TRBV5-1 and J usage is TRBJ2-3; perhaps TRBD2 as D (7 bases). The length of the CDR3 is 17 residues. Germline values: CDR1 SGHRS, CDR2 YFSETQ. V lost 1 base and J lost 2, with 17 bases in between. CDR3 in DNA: TGCGCCAGCAGCTTGTATCTGGCGGGGGCGCCCACAGATACGCAGTATTTT. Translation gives CASSLYLAGAPTDTQYF.

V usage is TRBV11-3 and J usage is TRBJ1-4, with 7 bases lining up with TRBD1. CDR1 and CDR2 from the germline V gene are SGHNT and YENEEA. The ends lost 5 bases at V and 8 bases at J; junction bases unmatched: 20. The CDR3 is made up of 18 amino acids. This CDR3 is CASSHTYTGQLPGEKLFF. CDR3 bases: TGTGCCAGCAGCCACACTTACACGGGACAGCTTCCGGGGGAAAAACTGTTTTTT.